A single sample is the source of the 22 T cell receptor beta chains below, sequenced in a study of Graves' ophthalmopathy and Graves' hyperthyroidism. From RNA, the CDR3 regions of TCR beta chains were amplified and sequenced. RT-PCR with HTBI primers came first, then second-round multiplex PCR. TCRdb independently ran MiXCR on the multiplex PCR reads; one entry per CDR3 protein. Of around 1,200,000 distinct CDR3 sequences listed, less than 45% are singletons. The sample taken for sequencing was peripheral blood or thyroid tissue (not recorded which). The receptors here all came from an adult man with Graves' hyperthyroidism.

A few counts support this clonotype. Here the CDR3 reads CASTGSSRGTNTGELFF. The DNA of the CDR3 is TGTGCCAGTACCGGCTCCAGCAGGGGAACTAACACCGGGGAGCTGTTTTTT. The gene calls are TRBV19 and TRBJ2-2, with D tentatively TRBD1 (6 bases). Trimming cost V 7 bases and J 2 bases, with 20 bases left between them. The CDR3 covers 17 residues. The germline CDR1 and CDR2 sequences are LNHDA and SQIVND (reference sequence).

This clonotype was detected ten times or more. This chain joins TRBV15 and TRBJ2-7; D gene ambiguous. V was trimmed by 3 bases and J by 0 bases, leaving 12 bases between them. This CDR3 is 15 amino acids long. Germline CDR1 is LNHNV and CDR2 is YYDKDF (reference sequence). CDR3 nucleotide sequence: TGTGCCACCAGCAGGGCCCTCGGCATCTCCTACGAGCAGTACTTC. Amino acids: CATSRALGISYEQYF.

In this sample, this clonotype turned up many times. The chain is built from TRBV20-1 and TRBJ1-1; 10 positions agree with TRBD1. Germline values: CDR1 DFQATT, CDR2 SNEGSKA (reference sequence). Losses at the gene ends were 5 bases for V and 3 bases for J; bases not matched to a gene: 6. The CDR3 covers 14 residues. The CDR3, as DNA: TGCAGTGCTTCCCCGGGACAGGGGTACACTGAAGCTTTCTTT. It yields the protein CSASPGQGYTEAFF.

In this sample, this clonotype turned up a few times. The chain's CDR3 is CASSEGQGSEQYF. CDR3 nucleotides: TGTGCCAGCAGCGAGGGACAGGGTTCCGAGCAGTACTTC. The chain employs TRBV9 and TRBJ2-7; 9 positions agree with TRBD1. Germline loops: CDR1 SGDLS, CDR2 YYNGEE. V was clipped by 3 bases and J by 6 bases; unmatched bases: 4. The CDR3 spans 13 residues.

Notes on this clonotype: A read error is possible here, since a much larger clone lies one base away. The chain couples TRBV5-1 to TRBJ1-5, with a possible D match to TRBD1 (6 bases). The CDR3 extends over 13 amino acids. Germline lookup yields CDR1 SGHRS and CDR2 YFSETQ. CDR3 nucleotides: TGCGTCAGCAGCTTAGATACAGGGCAGCCCCAGCATTTT. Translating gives CVSSLDTGQPQHF.

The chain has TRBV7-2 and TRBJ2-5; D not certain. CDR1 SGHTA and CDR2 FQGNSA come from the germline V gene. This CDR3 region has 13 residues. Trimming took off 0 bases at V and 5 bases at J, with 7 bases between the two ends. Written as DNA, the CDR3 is TGTGCCAGCAGCTTAGCGTCTGATGAGACCCAGTACTTC. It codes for CASSLASDETQYF.

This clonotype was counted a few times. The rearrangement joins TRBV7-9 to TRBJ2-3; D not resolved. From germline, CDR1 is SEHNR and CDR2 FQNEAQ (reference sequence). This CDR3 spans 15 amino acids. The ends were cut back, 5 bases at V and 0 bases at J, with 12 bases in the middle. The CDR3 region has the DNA TGTGCCAGCAGCCAAGCCCGACGGAGCACAGATACGCAGTATTTT. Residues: CASSQARRSTDTQYF.

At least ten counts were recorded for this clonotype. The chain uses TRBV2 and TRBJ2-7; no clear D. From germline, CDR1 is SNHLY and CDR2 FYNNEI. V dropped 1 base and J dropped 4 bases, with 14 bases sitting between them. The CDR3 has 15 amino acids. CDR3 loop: CASSEGPRSRYEQYF. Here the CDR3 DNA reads TGTGCCAGCAGTGAAGGACCCCGTTCCCGTTACGAGCAGTACTTC.

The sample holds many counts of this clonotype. CDR3 protein: CSARVRRDLAWETQYF. CDR3 in DNA: TGCAGTGCTAGAGTTCGCCGGGACCTAGCGTGGGAGACCCAGTACTTC. V and J are TRBV20-1 and TRBJ2-5; the D gene is possibly TRBD2 (6 bases). CDR1 DFQATT and CDR2 SNEGSKA come from the germline V gene (reference sequence). V gave up 1 base and J gave up 5 bases, with 20 bases separating them. This CDR3 comprises 16 residues.

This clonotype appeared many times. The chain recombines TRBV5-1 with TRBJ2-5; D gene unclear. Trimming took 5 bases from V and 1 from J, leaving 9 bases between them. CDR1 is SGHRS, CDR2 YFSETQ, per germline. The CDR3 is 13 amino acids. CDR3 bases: TGCGCCAGCAGTAAGTCGAGCCAAGAGACCCAGTACTTC. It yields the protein CASSKSSQETQYF.

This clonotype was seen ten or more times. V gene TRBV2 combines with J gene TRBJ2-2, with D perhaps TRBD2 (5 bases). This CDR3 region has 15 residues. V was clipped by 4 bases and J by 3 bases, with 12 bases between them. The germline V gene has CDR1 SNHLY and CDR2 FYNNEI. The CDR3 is CASSAGRVDTGELFF. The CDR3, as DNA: TGTGCCAGCAGTGCCGGGCGGGTGGACACCGGGGAGCTGTTTTTT. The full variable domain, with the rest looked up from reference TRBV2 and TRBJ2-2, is EPEVTQTPSHQVTQMGQEVILRCVPISNHLYFYWYRQILGQKVEFLVSFYNNEISEKSEIFDDQFSVERPDGSNFTLKIRSTKLEDSAMYFCASSAGRVDTGELFFGEGSRLTVL.

Here the CDR3 DNA reads TGCAGCTTATCGTCAGGGTCTGGAAACACCATATATTTT. Protein: CSLSSGSGNTIYF. J is TRBJ1-3 and V is TRBV29-1, with D maybe TRBD1 (5 bases). Per the germline V gene, CDR1 is SQVTM and CDR2 is ANQGSEA. The CDR3 is 13 residues long. V was clipped by 8 bases and J by 1 base, with 12 bases between them.

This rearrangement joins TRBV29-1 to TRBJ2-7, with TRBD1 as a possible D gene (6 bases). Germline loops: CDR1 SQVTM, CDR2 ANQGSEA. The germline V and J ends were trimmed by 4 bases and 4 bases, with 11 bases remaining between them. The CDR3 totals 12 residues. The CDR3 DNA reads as TGCAGCGTTGTATCCACAGGGTACGAGCAGTACTTC. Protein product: CSVVSTGYEQYF.

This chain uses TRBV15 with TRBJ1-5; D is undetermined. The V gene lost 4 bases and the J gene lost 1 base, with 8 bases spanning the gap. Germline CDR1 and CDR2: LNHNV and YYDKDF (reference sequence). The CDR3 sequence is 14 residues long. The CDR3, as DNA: TGTGCCACCAGCAATAGGGTCAGCAATCAGCCCCAGCATTTT. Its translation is CATSNRVSNQPQHF. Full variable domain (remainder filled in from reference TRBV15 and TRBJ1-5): DAMVIQNPRYQVTQFGKPVTLSCSQTLNHNVMYWYQQKSSQAPKLLFHYYDKDFNNEADTPDNFQSRRPNTSFCFLDIRSPGLGDTAMYLCATSNRVSNQPQHFGDGTRLSIL.

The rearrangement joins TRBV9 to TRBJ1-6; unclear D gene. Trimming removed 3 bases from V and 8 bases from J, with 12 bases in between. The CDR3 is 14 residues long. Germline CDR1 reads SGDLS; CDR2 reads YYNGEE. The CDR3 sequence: CASSAAGPYSPLHF. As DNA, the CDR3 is TGTGCCAGCAGCGCAGCGGGCCCCTATTCACCCCTCCACTTT.

CDR3 amino acids: CASSLASGRYEKLFF. For the CDR3, the DNA is TGCGCCAGCAGCTTGGCCTCGGGTCGGTATGAAAAACTGTTTTTT. The gene calls are TRBV5-1 and TRBJ1-4; unclear D gene. Trimming stripped 0 bases from V and 6 bases from J, with 12 bases between. This CDR3 has 15 residues. Germline CDR1 reads SGHRS; CDR2 reads YFSETQ.

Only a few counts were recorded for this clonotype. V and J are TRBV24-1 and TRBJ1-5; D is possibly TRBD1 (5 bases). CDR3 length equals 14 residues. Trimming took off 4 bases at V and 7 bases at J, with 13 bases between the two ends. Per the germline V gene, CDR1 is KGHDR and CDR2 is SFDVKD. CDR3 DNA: TGTGCCACCAGTGAGGCCAGGGTATTCCAGCCCCAGCATTTT. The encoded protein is CATSEARVFQPQHF.

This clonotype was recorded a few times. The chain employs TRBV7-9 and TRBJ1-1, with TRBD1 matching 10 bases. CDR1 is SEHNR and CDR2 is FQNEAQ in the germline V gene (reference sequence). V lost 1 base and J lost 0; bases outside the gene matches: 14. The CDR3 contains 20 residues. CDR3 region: CASSLGRRQGAPGVNTEAFF. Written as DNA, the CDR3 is TGTGCCAGCAGCTTAGGAAGAAGACAGGGGGCGCCTGGGGTGAACACTGAAGCTTTCTTT.

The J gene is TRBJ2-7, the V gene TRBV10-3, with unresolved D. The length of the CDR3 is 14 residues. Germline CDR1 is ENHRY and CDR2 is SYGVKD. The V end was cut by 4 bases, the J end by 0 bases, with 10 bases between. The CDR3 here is CAISAGIDSYEQYF. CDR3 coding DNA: TGTGCCATCAGTGCCGGAATAGACTCCTACGAGCAGTACTTC.

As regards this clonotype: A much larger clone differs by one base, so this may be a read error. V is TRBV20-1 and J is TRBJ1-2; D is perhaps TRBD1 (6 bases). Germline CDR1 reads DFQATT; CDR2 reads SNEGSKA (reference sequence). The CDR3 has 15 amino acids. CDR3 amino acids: CSAMGLSGGHYDYTF. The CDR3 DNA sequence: TGCAGTGCTATGGGCCTCTCTGGGGGCCACTATGACTACACCTTC.

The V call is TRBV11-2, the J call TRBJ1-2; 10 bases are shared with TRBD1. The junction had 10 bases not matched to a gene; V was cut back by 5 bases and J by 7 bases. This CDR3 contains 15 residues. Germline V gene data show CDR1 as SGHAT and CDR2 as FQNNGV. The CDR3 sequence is CASSTPGQGLTGYTF. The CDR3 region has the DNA TGTGCCAGCAGCACGCCGGGACAGGGGCTTACTGGCTACACCTTC.

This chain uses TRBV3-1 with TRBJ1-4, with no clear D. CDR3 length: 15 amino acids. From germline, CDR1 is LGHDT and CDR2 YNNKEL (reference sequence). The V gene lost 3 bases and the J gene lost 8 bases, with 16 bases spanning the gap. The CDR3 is CASSHAPQMDEKLFF. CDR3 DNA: TGTGCCAGCAGCCATGCCCCTCAGATGGACGAAAAACTGTTTTTT.